What follows are 31 T cell receptor beta chains derived from one specimen sequenced in a study of technical replicates of blood from a few donors (dated by TCRdb to 2016 to 2017). Receptor libraries were prepared by the immunoSEQ multiplex PCR assay. TCRdb re-hosts the immuneACCESS table, in-frame sequences only. Its copies lack some clones; in the studies checked, an unresolved V gene accounts for under half of them, and the cause for the rest is not known. This sample is represented by around 100,000 clones; 95% of them were singletons. In total, the top ten clones hold roughly 0.34% of the sample. Sequenced sample: T cells isolated from PBMCs. These receptor sequences come from a human donor in good health.

J is TRBJ2-2 and V is TRBV30; a weak D match, TRBD1 (6 bases). CDR1 and CDR2 from the germline V gene are GTSNPN and SVGIG (reference sequence). This CDR3 is built from 14 residues. The V and J ends lost 5 bases and 2 bases respectively, with 12 bases between them. The CDR3 protein is CAWYTGLNTGELFF. The CDR3, as DNA: TGTGCCTGGTATACAGGGTTAAACACCGGGGAGCTGTTTTTT.

The chain couples TRBV10-3 to TRBJ1-5; D may be TRBD1 (5 bases). The CDR3 totals 15 residues. Germline V gene sequence: CDR1 ENHRY, CDR2 SYGVKD. V lost 3 bases to trimming and J lost 0 bases, with 9 bases between them. The CDR3 bases are TGTGCCATCAGTGACGACAGTTATAGCAATCAGCCCCAGCATTTT. Residues: CAISDDSYSNQPQHF.

The chain links TRBV2 to TRBJ1-4, with TRBD1 matching over 9 bases. The length of the CDR3 is 15 residues. The germline V gene has CDR1 SNHLY and CDR2 FYNNEI. The trim removed 4 bases at V and 6 bases at J, leaving 6 bases unmatched. The CDR3 region has the DNA TGTGCCAGCAGTGCGAGGAGGACAGGGGATGAAAAACTGTTTTTT. Translated: CASSARRTGDEKLFF.

This chain links TRBV9 with TRBJ2-2; perhaps TRBD2 as D (6 bases). The CDR3 totals 14 residues. Germline CDR1 SGDLS, CDR2 YYNGEE. V was pared by 0 bases and J by 5 bases, with 8 bases between. The CDR3 sequence is CASSVGGETGELFF. In DNA form, the CDR3 reads TGTGCCAGCAGCGTAGGGGGGGAGACCGGGGAGCTGTTTTTT.

This chain uses TRBV27 with TRBJ1-2; D is unresolved. Germline assignment: CDR1 MNHEY and CDR2 SMNVEV (reference sequence). CDR3 length equals 14 residues. The V gene lost 5 bases and the J gene lost 3 bases, with 13 bases spanning the gap. The CDR3 bases are TGTGCCAGCAGTCCTATTTCCCTTCACTATGGCTACACCTTC. Residues: CASSPISLHYGYTF.

V gene TRBV2 combines with J gene TRBJ2-5, with 8 bases lining up with TRBD1. Looked up from germline, CDR1 is SNHLY and CDR2 is FYNNEI. CDR3 length: 14 residues. The V gene end was trimmed by 1 base and the J gene end by 10 bases; junction bases not matched to a gene: 8. This CDR3 is CASSEGTGTWGQYF. CDR3 coding DNA: TGTGCCAGCAGTGAAGGGACAGGGACATGGGGCCAGTACTTC.

V and J are TRBV7-9 and TRBJ1-5; D remains unclear. The CDR3 has 13 residues. Trimming shortened V by 1 base and J by 7 bases, and 8 bases separated the two germline ends. Germline V gives CDR1 SEHNR, CDR2 FQNEAQ (reference sequence). CDR3 sequence: CASSLGWEQPQHF. The DNA for the CDR3 is TGTGCCAGCAGCTTAGGGTGGGAGCAGCCCCAGCATTTT.

The chain couples TRBV5-1 to TRBJ2-7; 9 bases are a match to TRBD2. CDR3 length: 14 residues. The V and J ends lost 2 bases and 4 bases, in that order; junction bases with no gene match: 4. Germline V gene lookup returns CDR1 SGHRS and CDR2 YFSETQ. The CDR3 sequence is CASSFSGSRYEQYF. In nucleotides, the CDR3 is TGCGCCAGCAGCTTTAGCGGGAGTAGGTACGAGCAGTACTTC.

The V gene is TRBV5-6, the J gene TRBJ1-5, with a possible D match to TRBD1 (5 bases). This CDR3 contains 13 residues. V shed 1 base and J shed 4 bases, with 6 bases lying between them. Germline V lookup: CDR1 SGHDT, CDR2 YYEEEE. The CDR3 region has the DNA TGTGCCAGCAGCTTGTCAGGGAATCAGCCCCAGCATTTT. It yields the protein CASSLSGNQPQHF.

This clone is a singleton in its sample. This chain links TRBV15 with TRBJ2-2, with D unclear. With 0 bases removed from V and 3 bases from J, the gap between germline ends came to 14 bases. Germline V lookup: CDR1 LNHNV, CDR2 YYDKDF (reference sequence). The CDR3 is 17 residues long. CDR3 bases: TGTGCCACCAGCAGAGATTCTGAGTATCCGCACACCGGGGAGCTGTTTTTT. It encodes CATSRDSEYPHTGELFF.

This clone came up a few times. The chain couples TRBV4-1 to TRBJ2-1; no clear D. Germline V CDR1 and CDR2: MGHRA, YSYEKL. The CDR3 sequence is 12 residues long. With 1 base removed from V and 8 bases from J, the gap between germline ends came to 6 bases. CDR3 in amino acids: CASSQARYEQFF. The CDR3 coding sequence is TGCGCCAGCAGCCAAGCGCGCTATGAGCAGTTCTTC.

The CDR3 sequence: CASSELSVTDTQYF. DNA of the CDR3: TGTGCCAGCAGTGAATTGAGTGTCACAGATACGCAGTATTTT. The rearrangement joins TRBV2 to TRBJ2-3; no reliable D call. Germline V gene lookup returns CDR1 SNHLY and CDR2 FYNNEI. V was clipped by 2 bases and J by 2 bases, with 8 bases between them. The CDR3 is 14 amino acids.

This clone was observed a handful of times. This chain joins TRBV28 and TRBJ1-1; a weak D match, TRBD1 (5 bases). The germline gives CDR1 MDHEN, CDR2 SYDVKM. The CDR3 sequence is 15 residues long. Deletions cut 4 bases from V and 2 bases from J, with 14 bases between. CDR3 DNA: TGTGCCAGCAGTTCGGGAGCCGGGGCAAACACTGAAGCTTTCTTT. Translated, it gives CASSSGAGANTEAFF. The full variable domain, rest sourced from reference TRBV28 and TRBJ1-1, is DVKVTQSSRYLVKRTGEKVFLECVQDMDHENMFWYRQDPGLGLRLIYFSYDVKMKEKGDIPEGYSVSREKKERFSLILESASTNQTSMYLCASSSGAGANTEAFFGQGTRLTVV.

This sequence joins TRBV2 and TRBJ2-5; D perhaps matches TRBD2 (5 bases). The CDR3 runs 15 residues. V lost 4 bases and J 2 bases, leaving 14 bases between the germline ends. The germline V gene has CDR1 SNHLY and CDR2 FYNNEI. For the CDR3, the DNA is TGTGCCAGCAGTGGCCAGCGGAGCTATCAAGAGACCCAGTACTTC. Protein sequence: CASSGQRSYQETQYF. Filled out from reference TRBV2 and TRBJ2-5, the complete variable domain reads EPEVTQTPSHQVTQMGQEVILRCVPISNHLYFYWYRQILGQKVEFLVSFYNNEISEKSEIFDDQFSVERPDGSNFTLKIRSTKLEDSAMYFCASSGQRSYQETQYFGPGTRLLVL.

This sequence joins TRBV4-2 and TRBJ1-2; perhaps TRBD1 as D (6 bases). Trimming took off 4 bases at V and 7 bases at J, with 19 bases between the two ends. Germline loops: CDR1 LGHNA, CDR2 YNFKEQ. CDR3 length: 15 amino acids. The CDR3 sequence: CASSPGAEQGGGYTF. The CDR3 DNA reads TGTGCCAGCAGCCCAGGGGCAGAACAGGGCGGTGGCTACACCTTC.

The rearrangement uses TRBV2 and TRBJ2-3, with 9 bases lining up with TRBD1. Trimming cost V 6 bases and J 2 bases; bases outside gene matches: 9. The length of the CDR3 is 16 residues. Germline V gene data show CDR1 as SNHLY and CDR2 as FYNNEI. CDR3: CASSSTGTGPTDTQYF. As DNA, the CDR3 is TGTGCCAGCAGCTCGACCGGGACAGGGCCCACAGATACGCAGTATTTT.

The rearrangement uses TRBV4-2 and TRBJ2-3; unclear D gene. Per germline, CDR1 LGHNA and CDR2 YNFKEQ. V was shortened by 3 bases and J by 6 bases, with 13 bases between the two germline ends. The CDR3 has 14 residues. CDR3 nucleotide sequence: TGTGCCAGCAGCCACCCTACCCAGGTGGATACGCAGTATTTT. Translation gives CASSHPTQVDTQYF.

The rearrangement links TRBV14 to TRBJ1-1, with D unresolved. Deletions cut 1 base from V and 7 bases from J, with 10 bases between. From germline, CDR1 is SGHDN and CDR2 FVKESK. CDR3 length: 13 amino acids. For the CDR3, the DNA is TGTGCCAGCAGCCAAGCTATATTTAGTGAAGCTTTCTTT. This gives the protein CASSQAIFSEAFF.

The V call is TRBV7-8, the J call TRBJ1-5, with 8 bases identical to TRBD1. After removal of 1 base from V and 6 bases from J, the junction contained 5 bases not matched to a gene. The CDR3 loop spans 15 amino acids. The germline V gene has CDR1 SGHVS and CDR2 FQNEAQ. Here the CDR3 DNA reads TGTGCCAGCAGCTTAGTATCGACAGGGGTTCAGCCCCAGCATTTT. The encoded protein is CASSLVSTGVQPQHF.

V gene TRBV19 combines with J gene TRBJ1-5; TRBD1 aligns across 7 bases. The CDR3 length is 15 residues. Germline V gene lookup returns CDR1 LNHDA and CDR2 SQIVND (reference sequence). With 4 bases clipped from V and 7 bases from J, the junction kept 10 bases outside the gene matches. For the CDR3, the DNA is TGTGCCAGTAGTAACCGACAGGGAGGTTTACAGCCCCAGCATTTT. Protein sequence: CASSNRQGGLQPQHF.

Written as DNA, the CDR3 is TGTGCCAGCAGCTTAGCCGGGATCTACAATGAGCAGTTCTTC. As protein: CASSLAGIYNEQFF. The rearrangement uses TRBV13 and TRBJ2-1; perhaps TRBD2 as D (5 bases). Germline CDR1 and CDR2: PRHDT and FYEKMQ (reference sequence). Trimming left V 1 base short and J 3 bases short, with 7 bases between. This CDR3 is 14 amino acids long. The complete variable domain, with remaining parts taken from reference TRBV13 and TRBJ2-1, reads AAGVIQSPRHLIKEKRETATLKCYPIPRHDTVYWYQQGPGQDPQFLISFYEKMQSDKGSIPDRFSAQQFSDYHSELNMSSLELGDSALYFCASSLAGIYNEQFFGPGTRLTVL.

This sequence joins TRBV4-1 and TRBJ2-3; no firm D call. Trimming shortened V by 3 bases and J by 2 bases, and 9 bases separated the two germline ends. This CDR3 comprises 14 residues. CDR1 and CDR2 from the germline V gene are MGHRA and YSYEKL. CDR3 region: CASSQTGFTDTQYF. CDR3 bases: TGCGCCAGCAGCCAGACCGGGTTCACAGATACGCAGTATTTT.

The chain uses TRBV5-1 and TRBJ2-3; 7 nucleotides line up with TRBD2. CDR1 and CDR2 from the germline V gene are SGHRS and YFSETQ. With V trimmed by 4 bases and J by 2 bases, 1 base remained unmatched. The CDR3 runs 13 residues. The CDR3 loop reads CASSSGTTDTQYF. CDR3 nucleotides: TGCGCCAGCAGCAGCGGGACCACAGATACGCAGTATTTT.

The chain joins TRBV6-5 to TRBJ2-1; TRBD2 might be the D (6 bases). The CDR3 consists of 13 residues. Germline V gene data show CDR1 as MNHEY and CDR2 as SVGAGI. V lost 4 bases, J lost 12 bases, and 16 bases lay in between. The DNA of the CDR3 is TGTGCCAGCAGTTCGGCTAGCGCCGTGGGGCAGTTCTTC. Its translation is CASSSASAVGQFF.

The J gene is TRBJ2-7, the V gene TRBV6-1, with 8 bases matching TRBD1. CDR3 length: 14 amino acids. The germline V gene has CDR1 MNHNS and CDR2 SASEGT. J lost 2 bases, V lost 4 bases, and 4 bases had no gene match. For the CDR3, the DNA is TGTGCCAGCAGTGGACAGGGGAACGCCTACGAGCAGTACTTC. Protein: CASSGQGNAYEQYF.

The rearrangement joins TRBV7-9 to TRBJ1-4; D might be TRBD1 (5 bases). The V end lost 8 bases, the J end lost 6 bases, and 16 bases lay between the germline ends. The CDR3 length is 14 residues. The germline V gene encodes CDR1 SEHNR and CDR2 FQNEAQ (reference sequence). The DNA for the CDR3 is TGTGCCAGCCTCATGGAGGGGAGGGATGAAAAACTGTTTTTT. Translation: CASLMEGRDEKLFF.

The genes are TRBV19 and TRBJ2-2; maybe TRBD1 (6 bases). The V end lost 2 bases, the J end lost 2 bases, and 12 bases lay between the germline ends. This CDR3 is 16 amino acids long. The germline gives CDR1 LNHDA, CDR2 SQIVND (reference sequence). In nucleotides, the CDR3 is TGTGCCAGTAGTATATCATGGACAGTAAACACCGGGGAGCTGTTTTTT. It yields the protein CASSISWTVNTGELFF.

This chain joins TRBV4-3 and TRBJ1-5; D gene ambiguous. V gave up 0 bases and J gave up 3 bases, with 9 bases separating them. The CDR3 consists of 15 residues. Germline V lookup: CDR1 LGHNA, CDR2 YSLEER. CDR3: CASSQDGLINQPQHF. The DNA for the CDR3 is TGCGCCAGCAGCCAAGATGGGCTCATCAATCAGCCCCAGCATTTT.

The V and J genes are TRBV7-3 and TRBJ2-1; 7 nucleotides align to TRBD2. The CDR3 totals 13 residues. V lost 9 bases and J lost 5; bases outside the gene matches: 7. The germline V gene has CDR1 SGHTA and CDR2 FQGTGA. The CDR3 loop reads CASGLAEDNEQFF. Written as DNA, the CDR3 is TGTGCCAGTGGGCTAGCGGAGGACAATGAGCAGTTCTTC.

The chain carries TRBV29-1 and TRBJ2-7, with D tentatively TRBD2 (5 bases). V gave up 1 base and J gave up 1 base, with 14 bases separating them. Germline lookup yields CDR1 SQVTM and CDR2 ANQGSEA. The CDR3 has 15 residues. CDR3 nucleotides: TGCAGCGTTGAAGGTGGTAGCGCCGCTTCCTACGAGCAGTACTTC. Protein sequence: CSVEGGSAASYEQYF.

This clone was seen only once. V usage is TRBV5-6 and J usage is TRBJ2-1; 8 bases match TRBD1. The CDR3 spans 16 residues. In germline, CDR1 is SGHDT, CDR2 YYEEEE. V lost 0 bases and J lost 9; bases outside the gene matches: 11. CDR3 amino acids: CASSLDPDREFGEQFF. The CDR3 DNA is TGTGCCAGCAGCTTGGACCCGGACAGGGAATTTGGTGAGCAGTTCTTC.